The clone carrying this TCR beta chain was seen once. The data belong to a study of blood T cell repertoires in COVID-19. Whole-study context: T cells, B-cell-depleted T cells, or PBMCs provided the cDNA or gDNA that served as material.

Sequenced by immunoSEQ multiplex PCR; TCRdb stores in-frame clones only, minus some. In the table there are about 300,000 clones, 85% to 90% of which are singletons. The CDR3 runs to 13 residues. Per germline, CDR1 MNHEY and CDR2 SVGAGI. The V end lost 9 bases, the J end lost 0 bases, and 8 bases lay between the germline ends. The sequenced sample consisted of PBMCs or T cells enriched from blood (not recorded which). V and J are TRBV6-5 and TRBJ1-4, with D hard to call. This sequence originates from a woman aged 18-29 years with acute COVID-19. The CDR3: CASYSATNEKLFF. CDR3 nucleotide sequence: TGTGCCAGTTACAGTGCAACTAATGAAAAACTGTTTTTT.